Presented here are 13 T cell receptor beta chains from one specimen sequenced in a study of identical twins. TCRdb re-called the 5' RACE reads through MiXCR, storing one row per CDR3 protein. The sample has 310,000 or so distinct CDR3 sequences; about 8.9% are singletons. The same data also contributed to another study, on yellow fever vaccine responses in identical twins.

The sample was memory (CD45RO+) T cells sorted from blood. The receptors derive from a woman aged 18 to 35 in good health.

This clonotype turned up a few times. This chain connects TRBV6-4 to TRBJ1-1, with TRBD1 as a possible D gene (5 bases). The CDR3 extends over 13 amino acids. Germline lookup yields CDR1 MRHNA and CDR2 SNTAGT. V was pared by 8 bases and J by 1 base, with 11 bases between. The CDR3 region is CASRLQGNTEAFF. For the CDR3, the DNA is TGTGCCAGCCGGTTGCAGGGGAACACTGAAGCTTTCTTT.

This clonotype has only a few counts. The DNA for the CDR3 is TGTGCCAGCAGCCTAGGGACTAGCGGGAGAGGGGGCAAAAACATTCAGTACTTC. Its translation: CASSLGTSGRGGKNIQYF. This chain connects TRBV28 to TRBJ2-4, with TRBD2 matching 14 bases. The V gene's germline CDR1 is MDHEN and CDR2 SYDVKM. CDR3 length equals 18 residues. V lost 6 bases, J lost 3 bases, and 10 bases stayed unmatched. Looking up the rest from reference TRBV28 and TRBJ2-4 gives the full variable domain: DVKVTQSSRYLVKRTGEKVFLECVQDMDHENMFWYRQDPGLGLRLIYFSYDVKMKEKGDIPEGYSVSREKKERFSLILESASTNQTSMYLCASSLGTSGRGGKNIQYFGAGTRLSVL.

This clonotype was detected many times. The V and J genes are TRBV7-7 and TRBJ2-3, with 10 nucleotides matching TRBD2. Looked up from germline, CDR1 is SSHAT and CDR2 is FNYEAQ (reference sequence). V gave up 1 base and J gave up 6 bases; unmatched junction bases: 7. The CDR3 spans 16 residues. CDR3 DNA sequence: TGTGCCAGCAGCTTAGGGAGCGGGGGGGCCACCGATACGCAGTATTTT. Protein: CASSLGSGGATDTQYF.

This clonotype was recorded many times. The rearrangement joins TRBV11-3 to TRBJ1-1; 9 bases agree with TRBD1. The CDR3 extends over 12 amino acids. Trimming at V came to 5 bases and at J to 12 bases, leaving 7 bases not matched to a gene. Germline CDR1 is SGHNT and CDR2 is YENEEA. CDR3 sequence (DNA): TGTGCCAGCAGCACCGGGACAGGGAGGACTTTCTTT. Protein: CASSTGTGRTFF.

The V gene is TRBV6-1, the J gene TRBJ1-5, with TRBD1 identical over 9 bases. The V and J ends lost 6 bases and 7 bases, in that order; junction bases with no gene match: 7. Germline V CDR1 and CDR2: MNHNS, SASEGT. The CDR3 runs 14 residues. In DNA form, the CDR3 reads TGTGCCAGCAGACCGGGACAGGGTTCCCAGCCCCAGCATTTT. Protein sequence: CASRPGQGSQPQHF.

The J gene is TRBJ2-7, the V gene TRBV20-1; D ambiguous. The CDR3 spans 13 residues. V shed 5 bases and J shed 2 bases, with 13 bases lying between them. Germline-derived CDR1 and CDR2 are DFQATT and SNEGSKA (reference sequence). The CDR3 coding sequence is TGCAGTGCTCCCCGACCAGACACCTACGAGCAGTACTTC. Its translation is CSAPRPDTYEQYF.

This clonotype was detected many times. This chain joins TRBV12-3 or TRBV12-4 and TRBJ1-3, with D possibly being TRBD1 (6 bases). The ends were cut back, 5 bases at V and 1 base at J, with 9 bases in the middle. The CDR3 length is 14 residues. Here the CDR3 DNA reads TGTGCCAGCAGTCCAGGGGTATCTGGAAACACCATATATTTT. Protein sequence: CASSPGVSGNTIYF.

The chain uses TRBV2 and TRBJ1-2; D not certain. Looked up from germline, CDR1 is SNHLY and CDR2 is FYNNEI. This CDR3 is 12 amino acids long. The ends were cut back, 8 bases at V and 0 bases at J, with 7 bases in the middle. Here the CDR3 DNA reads TGTGCCAGCCAACAGCCTAACTATGGCTACACCTTC. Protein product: CASQQPNYGYTF.

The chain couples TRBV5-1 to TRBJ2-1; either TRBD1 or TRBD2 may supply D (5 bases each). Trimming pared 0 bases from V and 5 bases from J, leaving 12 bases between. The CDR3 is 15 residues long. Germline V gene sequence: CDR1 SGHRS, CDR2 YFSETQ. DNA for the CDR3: TGCGCCAGCAGCTTGGGTGGGGCCGGGGACAATGAGCAGTTCTTC. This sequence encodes CASSLGGAGDNEQFF.

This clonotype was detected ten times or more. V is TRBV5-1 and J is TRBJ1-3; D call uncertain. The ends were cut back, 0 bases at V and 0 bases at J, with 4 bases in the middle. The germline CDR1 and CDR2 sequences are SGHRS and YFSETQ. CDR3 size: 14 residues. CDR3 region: CASSLGNSGNTIYF. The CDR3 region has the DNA TGCGCCAGCAGCTTGGGGAACTCTGGAAACACCATATATTTT.

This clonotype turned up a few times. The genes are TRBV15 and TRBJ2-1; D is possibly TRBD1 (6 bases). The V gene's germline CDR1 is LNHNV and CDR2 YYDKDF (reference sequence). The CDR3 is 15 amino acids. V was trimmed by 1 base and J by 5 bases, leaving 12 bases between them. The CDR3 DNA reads TGTGCCACCAGCAGAGCCAGAAGACAGGACAATGAGCAGTTCTTC. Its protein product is CATSRARRQDNEQFF.

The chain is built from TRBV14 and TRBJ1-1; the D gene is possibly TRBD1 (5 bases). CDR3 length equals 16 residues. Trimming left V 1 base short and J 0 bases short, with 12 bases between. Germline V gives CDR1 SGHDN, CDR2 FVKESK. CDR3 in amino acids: CASSQGQGHMNTEAFF. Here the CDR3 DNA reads TGTGCCAGCAGCCAAGGCCAGGGTCATATGAACACTGAAGCTTTCTTT.

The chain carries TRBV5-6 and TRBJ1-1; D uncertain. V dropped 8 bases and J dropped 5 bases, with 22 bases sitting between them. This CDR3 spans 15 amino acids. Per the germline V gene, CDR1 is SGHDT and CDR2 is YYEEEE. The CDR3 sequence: CARGSGILCWTEAFF. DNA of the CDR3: TGTGCCAGGGGCTCCGGGATCCTCTGCTGGACTGAAGCTTTCTTT.